This T cell receptor beta chain emerged from a study of blood T cell repertoires in COVID-19. Study background: Some COVID-19 samples were acute and others convalescent; all came from the United States, Italy and Spain. Sources were T cells, B-cell-depleted T cells, or PBMCs; the material itself was cDNA or gDNA.

Trimming took 4 bases from V and 11 from J; bases not matched to a gene: 2. Looked up from germline, CDR1 is MNHEY and CDR2 is SMNVEV (reference sequence). The CDR3 is 13 amino acids. Authors' processing steps: It was from reference gene primer amplification that nucleated cell counts were estimated. Profiled with immunoSEQ multiplex PCR; TCRdb holds only in-frame clones, not every one. V, J and clone size derive from that table, while D and trimming were established from the DNA sequence. The data contain more than 75,000 clones, approximately 87% of them singletons. The V and J genes are TRBV27 and TRBJ2-4, with TRBD2 matching over 13 bases. Specimen: peripheral blood. The clonotype originates from a woman in her sixties or seventies with acute or convalescent COVID-19. The CDR3 spells CASSSGLAGVQYF. In nucleotides, the CDR3 is TGTGCCAGCAGTTCCGGACTAGCGGGGGTTCAGTACTTC.